This TCR beta chain appears in the sequencing data of a study of Ad26.COV2.S vaccination and SARS-CoV-2 variants. Treatment reported: approximately 18 received Ad26.COV2.S at low or high dose, single or two shots; a few received placebo; per-sample allocation not given. Collection of samples fell on day 63 after the first vaccine or placebo injection. Points from the study as a whole: Researchers cautioned that TCR breadth and depth analyses may have underestimated total T cell responses. Researchers reported similar non-spike TCR breadth in vaccine and placebo recipients.

CDR3 length: 16 residues. Germline-derived CDR1 and CDR2 are MNHNY and SVGAGI (reference sequence). The germline V and J ends were trimmed by 6 bases and 3 bases, with 18 bases remaining between them. Clones were read by immunoSEQ multiplex PCR, and TCRdb kept only the in-frame ones, dropping some. The sample holds roughly 350,000 clones, less than 90% seen once. As regards this clone: Its antigen is unknown.

The sequenced sample was peripheral blood, obtained in a trial of Ad26.COV2.S vaccine versus placebo. The receptor's source is a person between 18 and 65 years old who received the Ad26.COV2.S COVID-19 vaccine or a placebo. The chain couples TRBV6-6 to TRBJ1-5, with unresolved D. The CDR3 region has the DNA TGTGCCAGCAGCCCCCAGCACTTGGGCCTCAATCAGCCCCAGCATTTT. It codes for CASSPQHLGLNQPQHF.